This T cell receptor beta chain emerged from a study of blood T cell repertoires in COVID-19. The wider study: Donors in the United States, Italy and Spain gave samples during acute or convalescent COVID-19. Nucleic acid was either cDNA or gDNA, and it came from T cells, B-cell-depleted T cells, or PBMCs.

The CDR3 has 15 residues. CDR1 is SGHRS, CDR2 YFSETQ, per germline. V lost 1 base, J lost 4 bases, and 14 bases lay in between. How the authors handled the data: Using reference gene primer amplification, nucleated cell counts were estimated. Profiled with immunoSEQ multiplex PCR; TCRdb holds only in-frame clones, not every one. The DNA gave D and trimming, while V, J and clone size come from that table. The table includes a few hundred thousand clones, roughly nine tenths detected once. The TCR was taken from a woman in her late teens or twenties who had recovered from COVID-19. Sample: peripheral blood. The chain couples TRBV5-1 to TRBJ1-2; possible D gene TRBD1, 6 bases. CDR3 residues: CASSLTGQIGYGYTF. In DNA, the CDR3 is TGCGCCAGCAGCTTGACAGGGCAGATTGGCTATGGCTACACCTTC. The variable domain in full, with the rest retrieved from reference TRBV5-1 and TRBJ1-2, is KAGVTQTPRYLIKTRGQQVTLSCSPISGHRSVSWYQQTPGQGLQFLFEYFSETQRNKGNFPGRFSGRQFSNSRSEMNVSTLELGDSALYLCASSLTGQIGYGYTFGSGTRLTVV.